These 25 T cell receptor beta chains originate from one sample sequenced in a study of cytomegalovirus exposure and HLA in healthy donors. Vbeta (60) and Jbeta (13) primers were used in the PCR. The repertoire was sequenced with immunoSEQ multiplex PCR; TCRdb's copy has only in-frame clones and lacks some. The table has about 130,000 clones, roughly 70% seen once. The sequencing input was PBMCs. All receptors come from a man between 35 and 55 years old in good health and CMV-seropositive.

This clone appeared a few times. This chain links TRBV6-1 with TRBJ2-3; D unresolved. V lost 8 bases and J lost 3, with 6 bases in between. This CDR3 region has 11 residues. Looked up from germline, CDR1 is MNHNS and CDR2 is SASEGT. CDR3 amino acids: CASLETDTQYF. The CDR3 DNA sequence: TGTGCCAGCCTCGAGACAGATACGCAGTATTTT.

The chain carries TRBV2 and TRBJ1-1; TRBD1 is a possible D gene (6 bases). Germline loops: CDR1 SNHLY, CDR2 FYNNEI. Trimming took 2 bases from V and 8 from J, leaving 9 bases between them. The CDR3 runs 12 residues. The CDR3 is CASSEPTGEAFF. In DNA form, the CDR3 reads TGTGCCAGCAGTGAACCGACAGGAGAAGCTTTCTTT.

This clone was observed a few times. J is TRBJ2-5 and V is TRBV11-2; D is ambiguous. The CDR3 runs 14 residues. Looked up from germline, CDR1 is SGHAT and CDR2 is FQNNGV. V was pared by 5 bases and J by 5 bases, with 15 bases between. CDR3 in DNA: TGTGCCAGCAGCCAGCTACGAGGTGGGGAGACCCAGTACTTC. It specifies CASSQLRGGETQYF.

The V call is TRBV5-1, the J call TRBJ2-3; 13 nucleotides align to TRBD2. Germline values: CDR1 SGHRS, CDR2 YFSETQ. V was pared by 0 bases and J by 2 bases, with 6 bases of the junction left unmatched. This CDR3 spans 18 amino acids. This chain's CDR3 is CASSLEGLAGVNTDTQYF. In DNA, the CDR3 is TGCGCCAGCAGCTTGGAAGGACTAGCGGGGGTGAACACAGATACGCAGTATTTT.

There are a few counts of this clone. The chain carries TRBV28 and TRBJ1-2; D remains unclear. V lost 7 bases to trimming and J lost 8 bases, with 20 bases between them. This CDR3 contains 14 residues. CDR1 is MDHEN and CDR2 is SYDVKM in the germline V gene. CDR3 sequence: CASKTDFPPLGYTF. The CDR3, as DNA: TGTGCCAGCAAGACGGACTTCCCGCCGTTAGGCTACACCTTC.

DNA of the CDR3: TGTGACTTCCGGCCCAGGGGAGATAGCAATCAGCCCCAGCATTTT. Translated: CDFRPRGDSNQPQHF. The V gene is TRBV19, the J gene TRBJ1-5; perhaps TRBD1 as D (6 bases). CDR3 length equals 15 residues. Germline CDR1 and CDR2: LNHDA and SQIVND (reference sequence).

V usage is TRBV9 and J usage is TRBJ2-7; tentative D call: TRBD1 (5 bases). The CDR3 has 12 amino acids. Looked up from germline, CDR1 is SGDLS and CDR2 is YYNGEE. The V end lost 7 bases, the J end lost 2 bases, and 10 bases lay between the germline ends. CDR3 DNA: TGTGCCAGCGGACCAGGGACCTACGAGCAGTACTTC. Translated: CASGPGTYEQYF.

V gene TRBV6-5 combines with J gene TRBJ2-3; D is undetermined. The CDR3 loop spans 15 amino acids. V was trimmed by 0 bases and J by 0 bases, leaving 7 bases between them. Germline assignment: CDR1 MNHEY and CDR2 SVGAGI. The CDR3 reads CASSYSRLSTDTQYF. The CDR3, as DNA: TGTGCCAGCAGTTACTCGAGGTTAAGCACAGATACGCAGTATTTT.

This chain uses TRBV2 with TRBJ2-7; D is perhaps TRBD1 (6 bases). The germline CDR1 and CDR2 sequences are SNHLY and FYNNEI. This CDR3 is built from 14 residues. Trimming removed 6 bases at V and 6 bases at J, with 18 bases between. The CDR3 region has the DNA TGTGCCAGCAGCGTCGGACAGCGCCCCTTCGAGCAGTACTTC. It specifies CASSVGQRPFEQYF.

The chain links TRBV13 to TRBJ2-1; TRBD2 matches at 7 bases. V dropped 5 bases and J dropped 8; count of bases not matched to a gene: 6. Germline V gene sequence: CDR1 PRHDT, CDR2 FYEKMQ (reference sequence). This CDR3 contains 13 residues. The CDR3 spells CASSVSGRDEQFF. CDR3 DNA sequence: TGTGCCAGCAGCGTTAGCGGGCGGGATGAGCAGTTCTTC.

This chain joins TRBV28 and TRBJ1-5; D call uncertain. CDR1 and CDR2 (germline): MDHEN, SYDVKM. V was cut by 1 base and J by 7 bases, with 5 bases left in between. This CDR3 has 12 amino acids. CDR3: CASSLSVQPQHF. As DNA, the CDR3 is TGTGCCAGCAGTTTATCGGTGCAGCCCCAGCATTTT. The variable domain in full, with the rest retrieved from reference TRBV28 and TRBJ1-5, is DVKVTQSSRYLVKRTGEKVFLECVQDMDHENMFWYRQDPGLGLRLIYFSYDVKMKEKGDIPEGYSVSREKKERFSLILESASTNQTSMYLCASSLSVQPQHFGDGTRLSIL.

The CDR3 DNA reads TGTGCCAGCAGCCCCTACAGGGGAACACCTGAAAAACTGTTTTTT. It yields the protein CASSPYRGTPEKLFF. The V and J genes are TRBV5-6 and TRBJ1-4; TRBD1 matches at 7 bases. Germline V gene sequence: CDR1 SGHDT, CDR2 YYEEEE. The V gene end was trimmed by 4 bases and the J gene end by 7 bases; junction bases not matched to a gene: 10. This CDR3 region has 15 residues.

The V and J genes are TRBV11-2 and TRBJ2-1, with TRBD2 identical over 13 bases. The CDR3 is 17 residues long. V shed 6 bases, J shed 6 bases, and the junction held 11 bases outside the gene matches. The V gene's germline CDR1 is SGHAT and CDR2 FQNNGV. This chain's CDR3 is CASSFTGLAGALNEQFF. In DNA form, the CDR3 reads TGTGCCAGCAGTTTCACCGGACTAGCGGGGGCCCTCAATGAGCAGTTCTTC. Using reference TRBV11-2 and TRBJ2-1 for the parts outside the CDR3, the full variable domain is EAGVAQSPRYKIIEKRQSVAFWCNPISGHATLYWYQQILGQGPKLLIQFQNNGVVDDSQLPKDRFSAERLKGVDSTLKIQPAKLEDSAVYLCASSFTGLAGALNEQFFGPGTRLTVL.

The CDR3 region is CASSSGDRVNEQYF. CDR3 DNA: TGTGCCAGCAGCTCCGGGGACAGGGTTAACGAGCAGTACTTC. V is TRBV7-9 and J is TRBJ2-7, with 9 bases aligning to TRBD1. V shed 4 bases and J 5 bases; nucleotides not matched to a gene: 6. The CDR3 consists of 14 residues. Germline V gene data show CDR1 as SEHNR and CDR2 as FQNEAQ (reference sequence).

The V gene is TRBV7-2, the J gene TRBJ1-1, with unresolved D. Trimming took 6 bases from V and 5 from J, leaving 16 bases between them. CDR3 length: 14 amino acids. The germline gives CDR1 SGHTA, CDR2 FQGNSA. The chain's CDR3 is CASSPRFGGTEAFF. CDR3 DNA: TGTGCCAGCAGTCCAAGGTTTGGCGGTACTGAAGCTTTCTTT.

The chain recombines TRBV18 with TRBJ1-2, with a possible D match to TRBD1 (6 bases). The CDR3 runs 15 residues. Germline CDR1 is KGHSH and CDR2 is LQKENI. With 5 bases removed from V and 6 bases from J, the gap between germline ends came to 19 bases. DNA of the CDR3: TGTGCCAGCTCAAACAGCCGGGACAACGCCCATGGCTACACCTTC. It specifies CASSNSRDNAHGYTF.

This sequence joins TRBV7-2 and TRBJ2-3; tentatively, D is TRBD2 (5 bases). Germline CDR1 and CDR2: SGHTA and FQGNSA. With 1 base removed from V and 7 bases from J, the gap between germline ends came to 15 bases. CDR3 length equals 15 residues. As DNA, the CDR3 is TGTGCCAGCAGCTTAGAGGCGGGCCGGGGAAATACGCAGTATTTT. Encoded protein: CASSLEAGRGNTQYF. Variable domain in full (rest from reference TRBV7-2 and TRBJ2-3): GAGVSQSPSNKVTEKGKDVELRCDPISGHTALYWYRQSLGQGLEFLIYFQGNSAPDKSGLPSDRFSAERTGGSVSTLTIQRTQQEDSAVYLCASSLEAGRGNTQYFGPGTRLTVL.

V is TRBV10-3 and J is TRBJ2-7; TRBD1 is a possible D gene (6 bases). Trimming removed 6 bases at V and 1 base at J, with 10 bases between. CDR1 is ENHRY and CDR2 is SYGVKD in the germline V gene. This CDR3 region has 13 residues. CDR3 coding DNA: TGTGCCATCAGCGAAGGACAGTCCTACGAGCAGTACTTC. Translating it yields CAISEGQSYEQYF.

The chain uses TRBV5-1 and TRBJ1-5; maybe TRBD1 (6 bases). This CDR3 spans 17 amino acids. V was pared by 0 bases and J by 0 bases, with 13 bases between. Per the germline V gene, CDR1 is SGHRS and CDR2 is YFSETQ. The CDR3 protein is CASSLDGQGNSNQPQHF. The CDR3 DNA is TGCGCCAGCAGCTTGGACGGGCAGGGGAATAGCAATCAGCCCCAGCATTTT. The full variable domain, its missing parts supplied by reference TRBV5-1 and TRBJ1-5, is KAGVTQTPRYLIKTRGQQVTLSCSPISGHRSVSWYQQTPGQGLQFLFEYFSETQRNKGNFPGRFSGRQFSNSRSEMNVSTLELGDSALYLCASSLDGQGNSNQPQHFGDGTRLSIL.

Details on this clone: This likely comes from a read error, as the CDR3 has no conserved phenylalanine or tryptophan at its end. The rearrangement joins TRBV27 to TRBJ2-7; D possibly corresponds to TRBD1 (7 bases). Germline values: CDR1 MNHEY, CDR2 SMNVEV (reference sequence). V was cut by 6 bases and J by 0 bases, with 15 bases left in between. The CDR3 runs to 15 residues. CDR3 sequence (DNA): TGTGCCAGCAGGCGGGACAGCCAAAGCTCCTACGAGCAGTACCTC. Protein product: CASRRDSQSSYEQYL.

In nucleotides, the CDR3 is TGTGCCAGCAGTAACTGGGCGGGGGGCTCCTACGAGCAGTACTTC. This sequence encodes CASSNWAGGSYEQYF. The chain links TRBV27 to TRBJ2-5; TRBD2 aligns across 8 bases. The better agreement between TRBJ2-7 and the DNA end casts doubt on the J call. Germline assignment: CDR1 MNHEY and CDR2 SMNVEV (reference sequence). The CDR3 is made up of 15 amino acids.

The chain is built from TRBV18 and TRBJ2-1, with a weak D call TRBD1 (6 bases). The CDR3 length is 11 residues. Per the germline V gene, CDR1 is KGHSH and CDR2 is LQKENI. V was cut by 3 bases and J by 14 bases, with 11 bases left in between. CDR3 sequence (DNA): TGTGCCAGCTCACCGGGGGCAGATAAGTTCTTC. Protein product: CASSPGADKFF.

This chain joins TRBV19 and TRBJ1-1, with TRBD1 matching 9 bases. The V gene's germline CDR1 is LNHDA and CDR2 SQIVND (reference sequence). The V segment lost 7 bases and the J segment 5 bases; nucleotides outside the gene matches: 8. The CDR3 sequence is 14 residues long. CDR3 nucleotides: TGTGCCAGTATCCCAAACAGGGGGCGGACTGAAGCTTTCTTT. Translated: CASIPNRGRTEAFF. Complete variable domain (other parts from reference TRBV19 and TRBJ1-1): DGGITQSPKYLFRKEGQNVTLSCEQNLNHDAMYWYRQDPGQGLRLIYYSQIVNDFQKGDIAEGYSVSREKKESFPLTVTSAQKNPTAFYLCASIPNRGRTEAFFGQGTRLTVV.

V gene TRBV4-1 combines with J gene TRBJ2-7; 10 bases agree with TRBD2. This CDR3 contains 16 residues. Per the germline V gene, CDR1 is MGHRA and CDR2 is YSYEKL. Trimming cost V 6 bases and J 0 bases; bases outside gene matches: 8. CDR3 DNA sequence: TGCGCCAGCAGTCCTCCCACTAGCGGGGTCTCCTACGAGCAGTACTTC. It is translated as CASSPPTSGVSYEQYF.

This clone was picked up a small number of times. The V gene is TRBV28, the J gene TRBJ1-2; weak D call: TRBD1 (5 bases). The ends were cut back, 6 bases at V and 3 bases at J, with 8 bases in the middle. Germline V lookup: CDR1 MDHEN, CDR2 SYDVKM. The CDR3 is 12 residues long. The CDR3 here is CASSTGDYGYTF. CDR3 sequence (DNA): TGTGCCAGCAGCACAGGTGACTATGGCTACACCTTC.